This T cell receptor beta chain was profiled in a study of T cell responses to AZD1222 COVID-19 vaccine. Whole-study results and caveats: Nearly half of unique spike-specific TCRs reportedly avoided B.1.351 and B.1.1.7 mutated regions. The donor group comprised mostly white British people and more females; the analysis possibly underestimated clonal diversity. Breadth and depth of Spike-specific TCRs rose after two AZD1222 doses. Distributed over spike, vaccine-associated CD4 TCRs predominated at 160-218 and 743-854.

Clones were read by immunoSEQ multiplex PCR, and TCRdb kept only the in-frame ones, dropping some. The sample lists 100,000 to 150,000 clones, about 92% seen once, with roughly 7.9% in the top ten. Per the germline V gene, CDR1 is PRHDT and CDR2 is FYEKMQ (reference sequence). Trimming cost V 2 bases and J 1 base, with 9 bases left between them. This CDR3 region has 14 residues. Worth noting for this clone: Its specificity is not known.

The sequence was obtained from an adult who received the AZD1222 COVID-19 vaccine. The genes are TRBV13 and TRBJ2-7, with D unclear. The specimen was peripheral blood, collected 28 days after the second AZD1222 dose. This chain's CDR3 is CASSLTGQSYEQYF. The CDR3 DNA sequence: TGTGCCAGCAGCTTAACGGGTCAGTCCTACGAGCAGTACTTC.